A selection of T cell receptor beta chains follows, all from one sample in a study of blood T cell repertoires in COVID-19. The assay was immunoSEQ multiplex PCR, and TCRdb's table has in-frame clones only and misses some. Of some 200,000 clones in the sample, 83% are singletons; the top ten hold around 1.3%. The sequenced sample was peripheral blood. The receptor source for this set is a woman aged 25 to 39 with COVID-19, enrolled during active disease. Each CDR3 is given with its conserved first and last residue. The D gene is left open where the match is weak. A clone size is listed for some rows: how often the clone was seen (once, few, many), or a class if it is expanded.

.	TRBV6-2/TRBV6-3	.	TRBJ2-1	TGTGCCAGCAGCTTCCGAGCGGGGAGGGGGGCCAATGAGCAGTTCTTC	CASSFRAGRGANEQFF
.	TRBV12-3/TRBV12-4	.	TRBJ1-2	TGTGCCAGCAGTTCGGGGGGCTGGGGCTACACCTTC	CASSSGGWGYTF
.	TRBV19	.	TRBJ1-5	TGTGCCAGTAGTATAAGGGACACTAATCAGCCCCAGCATTTT	CASSIRDTNQPQHF
TRBD1	TRBV28	.	TRBJ1-3	TGTGCCAGCAAGCCAGGGGGGAGCTCTGGAAACACCATATATTTT	CASKPGGSSGNTIYF
TRBD1	TRBV11-3	.	TRBJ2-7	TGTGCCAGCAGCGGACAGGGAGGAGGGTACGAGCAGTACTTC	CASSGQGGGYEQYF
TRBD1	TRBV15	.	TRBJ2-7	TGTGCCACCAGCAAGAGATCGACAGGGGGATCCTACGAGCAGTACTTC	CATSKRSTGGSYEQYF
.	TRBV6-1	.	TRBJ1-1	TGTGCCAGCAGTGAACAGGGGCCGGACACTGAAGCTTTCTTT	CASSEQGPDTEAFF
.	TRBV25-1	few	TRBJ1-2	TGTGCCAGCCGTGAGTCCGTGGGCTACACCTTC	CASRESVGYTF
.	TRBV5-4	.	TRBJ1-1	TGTGCCAGCAGCTTGCTCGGACTTACGGACACTGAAGCTTTCTTT	CASSLLGLTDTEAFF
.	TRBV19	.	TRBJ1-1	TGTGCCAGTAGTATAGATTCTGACAGCCACGAAGCTTTCTTT	CASSIDSDSHEAFF
TRBD1	TRBV6-5	.	TRBJ1-2	TGTGCCAGCAGTCAGACAGGGACAATCGGGCGGGGCTACACCTTC	CASSQTGTIGRGYTF
TRBD1	TRBV4-3	.	TRBJ1-2	TGCGCCAGCAGCCGTTCACAACGGGACAGTCTTGGCTATGGCTACACCTTC	CASSRSQRDSLGYGYTF
TRBD1	TRBV5-4	few	TRBJ2-7	TGTGCCAGCAGCCAAGTGGACAGGGGCGAGCAGTACTTC	CASSQVDRGEQYF
.	TRBV10-3	once	TRBJ2-3	TGTGCCATCAGAGCCGCTCCTGTAGGCACAGATACGCAGTATTTT	CAIRAAPVGTDTQYF
.	TRBV2	few	TRBJ2-5	TGTGCCAGCAGTGAAGCGGTGACTCACGGGACCCAGTACTTC	CASSEAVTHGTQYF
.	TRBV7-2	.	TRBJ1-6	TGTGCCAGCAGCTTAGTAGAGTATTCACCCCTCCACTTT	CASSLVEYSPLHF
TRBD1	TRBV6-2/TRBV6-3	.	TRBJ2-7	TGTGCCAGCAGCTTTGACAGGGGGCTAAAGTACTTC	CASSFDRGLKYF
TRBD1	TRBV19	.	TRBJ1-1	TGTGCCAGTATCGAACCGGGACAGCACACTGAAGCTTTCTTT	CASIEPGQHTEAFF
.	TRBV15	.	TRBJ2-1	TGTGCCACCAGCTCCCACTACAATGAGCAGTTCTTC	CATSSHYNEQFF
TRBD2	TRBV5-1	.	TRBJ2-3	TGCGCCAGCAGCTTGGAGCGGGAATCAGATACGCAGTATTTT	CASSLERESDTQYF
TRBD1	TRBV3-1/TRBV3-2	.	TRBJ1-2	TGTGCCAGCAGCCCGCGGGGACAGAACTATGGCTACACCTTC	CASSPRGQNYGYTF
.	TRBV6-1	.	TRBJ2-1	TGTGCCAGCAGTGAAGTAGGGGGTGGTGAGCAGTTCTTC	CASSEVGGGEQFF
TRBD1	TRBV3-1/TRBV3-2	.	TRBJ1-5	TGTGCCAGCAGACTGGACAGGGAAGTAAGTCAGCCCCAGCATTTT	CASRLDREVSQPQHF
TRBD2	TRBV5-1	.	TRBJ2-1	TGCGCCAGCAGCTTGGGGACTAGCGGGAGGGCCAACAATGAGCAGTTCTTC	CASSLGTSGRANNEQFF
.	TRBV5-1	.	TRBJ2-2	TGCGCCAGCAGCTTGGATTCCCGATCGGGGAACACCGGGGAGCTGTTTTTT	CASSLDSRSGNTGELFF
.	TRBV12-3/TRBV12-4	once	TRBJ1-2	TGTGCCAGCAGTTCGGTCCTAAACTATGGCTACACCTTC	CASSSVLNYGYTF
TRBD2	TRBV5-1	.	TRBJ2-1	TGCGCCAGCAGCGGTCCGGGACTAGGTTACAATGAGCAGTTCTTC	CASSGPGLGYNEQFF
TRBD1	TRBV2	.	TRBJ2-7	TGTGCCAGCAGTGTAGGACAGGGGGCTCGAGAGCAGTACTTC	CASSVGQGAREQYF
TRBD1	TRBV6-6	.	TRBJ1-3	TGTGCCAGCAGTCAAACTTCGGACAGGGGGAACACCATATATTTT	CASSQTSDRGNTIYF
.	TRBV6-2/TRBV6-3	.	TRBJ2-5	TGTGCCAGCAGTGACTCCGGCAGCAGCAGGGAGACCCAGTACTTC	CASSDSGSSRETQYF
TRBD1	TRBV7-2	once	TRBJ1-2	TGTGCCAGCAGCCCGGACAGGGGGGGGTACCGGGGCTACACCTTC	CASSPDRGGYRGYTF
.	TRBV27	.	TRBJ2-7	TGTGCCAGCAAGAAGGGGGACGCCTACGAGCAGTACTTC	CASKKGDAYEQYF
.	TRBV3-1/TRBV3-2	.	TRBJ1-2	TGTGCCAGCAGCCGCGGCCAGGGGAAAAATGGCTACACCTTC	CASSRGQGKNGYTF
.	TRBV2	.	TRBJ2-3	TGTGCCAGCCGTACGTCCCCAGGGGACACAGATACGCAGTATTTT	CASRTSPGDTDTQYF
TRBD1	TRBV11-1	.	TRBJ2-7	TGTGCCAGCAGCTCCTTAAACAGGGGCGGCGACGAGCAGTACTTC	CASSSLNRGGDEQYF
TRBD1	TRBV9	.	TRBJ1-2	TGTGCCAGCAGCGTGGGACAGGGCGTTTATGGCTACACCTTC	CASSVGQGVYGYTF
.	TRBV7-9	.	TRBJ2-1	TGTGCCAGCAGCCAACGCTTGGGGGGCAATGAGCAGTTCTTC	CASSQRLGGNEQFF
.	TRBV27	.	TRBJ2-2	TGTGCCAGCAGTTTCCCGGGCGGGGCCACCGGGGAGCTGTTTTTT	CASSFPGGATGELFF
.	TRBV27	.	TRBJ2-1	TGTGCCAGCAGTTCATCCTTAACTCCTGAGTTCTTC	CASSSSLTPEFF
.	TRBV28	.	TRBJ1-2	TGTGCCAGCAGTTCCGTAGGGAGCTATGGCTACACCTTC	CASSSVGSYGYTF
TRBD1	TRBV9	.	TRBJ1-1	TGTGCCAGCAGCCCAGAGACAGGGGGCATCACTGAAGCTTTCTTT	CASSPETGGITEAFF
TRBD2	TRBV7-9	once	TRBJ2-3	TGTGCCAGCAGCTTAGCGCGAATAGCGGGAGATAGGGCAGATACGCAGTATTTT	CASSLARIAGDRADTQYF
TRBD2	TRBV30	.	TRBJ2-1	TGTGCCTGGAGTGTAACGGGAGGGAGAAATGAGCAGTTCTTC	CAWSVTGGRNEQFF
.	TRBV9	.	TRBJ1-3	TGTGCCAGCAGCGTAGCCGGCGGGGGAGGCGGAAACACCATATATTTT	CASSVAGGGGGNTIYF
TRBD2	TRBV5-6	few	TRBJ2-5	TGTGCCAGCAGCGCTGGACTAGCGGGGGGCCGGGAGACCCAGTACTTC	CASSAGLAGGRETQYF
.	TRBV7-9	few	TRBJ2-2	TGTGCCAGCAGTCACAGGGGGGAGCTGTTTTTT	CASSHRGELFF
.	TRBV7-3	.	TRBJ2-1	TGTGCCAGCAGCTCCAGAGGCGGGACCTCCTACAATGAGCAGTTCTTC	CASSSRGGTSYNEQFF
TRBD1	TRBV7-9	.	TRBJ2-2	TGTGCCAGCAGCGCACAGGGGGCCGGGGAGCTGTTTTTT	CASSAQGAGELFF
.	TRBV30	.	TRBJ1-2	TGTGCCTGGAGTGTAAAAGGCGGATCCTTAGGCTACACCTTC	CAWSVKGGSLGYTF
TRBD1	TRBV10-1	.	TRBJ2-7	TGCGCCCCCTGGCGGGACAGGGGGCGGTACGAGCAGTACTTC	CAPWRDRGRYEQYF
TRBD1	TRBV7-9	.	TRBJ2-1	TGTGCCAGCAGCCCCGTGGGACAGGGGCTAGGGGAGCAGTTCTTC	CASSPVGQGLGEQFF
.	TRBV4-2	.	TRBJ1-5	TGTGCCAGCAGCCAAGGGGGAGGGGGCAATCAGCCCCAGCATTTT	CASSQGGGGNQPQHF
TRBD1	TRBV13	.	TRBJ1-5	TGTGCCAGCAGCCAGACAGGGGGCGGCAATCAGCCCCAGCATTTT	CASSQTGGGNQPQHF
.	TRBV11-2	.	TRBJ2-5	TGTGCCAGCAGCTTAGCAGGGGCCGGGGAGACCCAGTACTTC	CASSLAGAGETQYF